The 6 T cell receptor beta chains in this list originate from one sample, sequenced in a study of graft-versus-host responses after intestinal transplantation. The method was immunoSEQ multiplex PCR; TCRdb's version includes in-frame clones alone and lacks a portion of them. The sample consists of approximately 18,000 clones, about a third of them appearing once. Sample: alloreactive CD4+ T cells from a mixed lymphocyte reaction culture, taken before transplantation. As for subset: CFSE-low proliferating T cells sorted from roughly 6-day pre-transplant mixed lymphocyte reaction (GvH or HvG direction). The receptors come from a human patient who was an organ donor for intestinal transplantation.

This clone ranks as medium-sized. This chain links TRBV28 with TRBJ2-7, with D tentatively TRBD1 (5 bases). The CDR3 totals 16 residues. Germline CDR1 and CDR2: MDHEN and SYDVKM. Trimming removed 2 bases at V and 3 bases at J, with 17 bases between. CDR3 nucleotides: TGTGCCAGCAGTTTAGCCTCCGTGACAGCCTTCTACGAGCAGTACTTC. It translates to CASSLASVTAFYEQYF.

The rearrangement uses TRBV28 and TRBJ2-7; TRBD2 aligns across 7 bases. The V and J ends lost 8 bases and 4 bases, in that order; junction bases with no gene match: 8. The CDR3 has 13 residues. CDR1 and CDR2 (germline): MDHEN, SYDVKM. The CDR3 is CASREGGDYEQYF. CDR3 sequence (DNA): TGTGCCAGCCGAGAGGGAGGGGATTACGAGCAGTACTTC.

This clone has a handful of counts. This sequence joins TRBV11-3 and TRBJ2-7, with D hard to call. Germline CDR1 is SGHNT and CDR2 is YENEEA. CDR3 length equals 14 residues. With 2 bases removed from V and 0 bases from J, the gap between germline ends came to 8 bases. The DNA of the CDR3 is TGTGCCAGCAGCTTAAACTACAACTCCTACGAGCAGTACTTC. It translates to CASSLNYNSYEQYF.

The chain uses TRBV19 and TRBJ2-7; D is unclear. CDR1 is LNHDA and CDR2 is SQIVND in the germline V gene (reference sequence). V lost 5 bases and J 0 bases, leaving 2 bases between the germline ends. This CDR3 region has 11 residues. CDR3 sequence reads: CASSASYEQYF. The CDR3 DNA follows: TGTGCCAGTAGTGCCTCCTACGAGCAGTACTTC.

This clone was detected a few times. This chain uses TRBV28 with TRBJ1-5, with 7 nucleotides matching TRBD1. The CDR3 totals 14 residues. With 6 bases clipped from V and 5 bases from J, the junction kept 7 bases outside the gene matches. CDR1 and CDR2 (germline): MDHEN, SYDVKM. The CDR3, as DNA: TGTGCCAGCAGACCGGGACAGTTCTATCAGCCCCAGCATTTT. Encoded protein: CASRPGQFYQPQHF.

By share, this clone counts as medium-sized. V gene TRBV5-1 combines with J gene TRBJ1-1; 11 bases fit TRBD1. The CDR3 is 13 residues long. The J segment lost 5 bases and the V segment lost 4 bases, leaving 1 base of the junction unmatched. CDR1 SGHRS and CDR2 YFSETQ come from the germline V gene. The CDR3 here is CASSGDRGTEAFF. The CDR3 DNA follows: TGCGCCAGCAGCGGGGACAGGGGGACTGAAGCTTTCTTT.